One sample yielded the 25 T cell receptor beta chains listed below, sequenced in a study of OX40 agonist ivuxolimab in advanced cancers. Libraries were prepared by immunoSEQ multiplex PCR; TCRdb keeps only in-frame clonotypes and omits some of them. Here the sample spans 65,000 to 85,000 clones, approximately 86% being singletons. This specimen consisted of CD4+ or CD8+ T cells sorted from blood, obtained in a trial of the OX40 agonist ivuxolimab. The receptors were sampled from an adult with an advanced solid tumor such as melanoma, head and neck, liver or kidney cancer.

The CDR3 loop is CASTRGQFYGYTF. DNA of the CDR3: TGTGCCAGTACCCGGGGACAGTTCTATGGCTACACCTTC. V gene TRBV6-5 combines with J gene TRBJ1-2; 7 nucleotides line up with TRBD1. V was clipped by 9 bases and J by 4 bases; unmatched bases: 8. The CDR3 runs 13 residues. From germline, CDR1 is MNHEY and CDR2 SVGAGI.

This clone has only one observation. The chain carries TRBV12-5 and TRBJ2-1, with TRBD2 matching over 9 bases. V shed 5 bases, J shed 3 bases, and the junction held 23 bases outside the gene matches. Germline values: CDR1 LGHNT, CDR2 FRNRAP. This CDR3 is built from 21 residues. The CDR3 coding sequence is TGTGCTAGTGGTCTAAACCTCGGCTCTTTTTCGGCGGGAGGGCTCTACAATGAGCAGTTCTTC. Its protein is CASGLNLGSFSAGGLYNEQFF.

To note about this clone: At the DNA level, this CDR3 is encoded by other sequences in the same sample as well. This chain links TRBV7-9 with TRBJ1-2, with D maybe TRBD1 (6 bases). With 5 bases removed from V and 4 bases from J, the gap between germline ends came to 8 bases. The CDR3 has 12 amino acids. Germline-derived CDR1 and CDR2 are SEHNR and FQNEAQ (reference sequence). The CDR3 protein is CASSGQPYGYTF. For the CDR3, the DNA is TGTGCCAGCAGCGGACAGCCCTATGGCTACACCTTC. Filled out from reference TRBV7-9 and TRBJ1-2, the complete variable domain reads DTGVSQNPRHKITKRGQNVTFRCDPISEHNRLYWYRQTLGQGPEFLTYFQNEAQLEKSRLLSDRFSAERPKGSFSTLEIQRTEQGDSAMYLCASSGQPYGYTFGSGTRLTVV.

This chain uses TRBV11-2 with TRBJ2-1; perhaps TRBD2 as D (6 bases). V lost 3 bases and J lost 5, with 17 bases in between. Germline loops: CDR1 SGHAT, CDR2 FQNNGV. The CDR3 sequence is 16 residues long. CDR3 residues: CASSLEGLLLHNEQFF. In DNA, the CDR3 is TGTGCCAGCAGCTTGGAGGGACTGCTTCTACACAATGAGCAGTTCTTC.

This clone was seen only a few times. The V gene is TRBV5-4, the J gene TRBJ1-1; 8 nucleotides agree with TRBD1. Trimming took 2 bases from V and 5 from J; bases not matched to a gene: 2. CDR1 is SGHNT, CDR2 YYREEE, per germline (reference sequence). This CDR3 has 13 amino acids. In nucleotides, the CDR3 is TGTGCCAGCAGCTTACAGGGGGGAACTGAAGCTTTCTTT. It yields the protein CASSLQGGTEAFF. The full variable domain, rest sourced from reference TRBV5-4 and TRBJ1-1, is ETGVTQSPTHLIKTRGQQVTLRCSSQSGHNTVSWYQQALGQGPQFIFQYYREEENGRGNFPPRFSGLQFPNYSSELNVNALELDDSALYLCASSLQGGTEAFFGQGTRLTVV.

V is TRBV2 and J is TRBJ1-1; D is possibly TRBD1 (6 bases). The CDR3 is 15 amino acids. The germline V gene encodes CDR1 SNHLY and CDR2 FYNNEI. With 3 bases removed from V and 0 bases from J, the gap between germline ends came to 11 bases. The CDR3 region is CASSEQGWMNTEAFF. The CDR3 nucleotides are TGTGCCAGCAGTGAGCAGGGGTGGATGAACACTGAAGCTTTCTTT.

This chain links TRBV28 with TRBJ2-3; 7 nucleotides align to TRBD2. V dropped 6 bases and J dropped 2; count of bases not matched to a gene: 5. The CDR3 runs 14 residues. The germline CDR1 and CDR2 sequences are MDHEN and SYDVKM. The CDR3 loop reads CASRKGGVTDTQYF. The CDR3 nucleotides read TGTGCCAGCAGAAAGGGAGGGGTCACAGATACGCAGTATTTT. Combining the CDR3 with reference TRBV28 and TRBJ2-3 gives the whole variable domain DVKVTQSSRYLVKRTGEKVFLECVQDMDHENMFWYRQDPGLGLRLIYFSYDVKMKEKGDIPEGYSVSREKKERFSLILESASTNQTSMYLCASRKGGVTDTQYFGPGTRLTVL.

The chain employs TRBV6-5 and TRBJ2-5, with a tentative D call TRBD1 (6 bases). The germline V gene encodes CDR1 MNHEY and CDR2 SVGAGI. Trimming pared 5 bases from V and 0 bases from J, leaving 13 bases between. The CDR3 covers 15 residues. The CDR3 here is CASSTRTVNQETQYF. The CDR3 DNA follows: TGTGCCAGCAGTACCAGGACAGTGAACCAAGAGACCCAGTACTTC.

The DNA for the CDR3 is TGTGCCACCAGCAGCGGCGGAGCAGGGACCTCCGGAGAGACCCAGTACTTC. Its protein is CATSSGGAGTSGETQYF. V is TRBV15 and J is TRBJ2-5; D could derive from TRBD1 or TRBD2 (5 bases each). CDR3 length: 17 amino acids. Germline CDR1 and CDR2: LNHNV and YYDKDF (reference sequence). The V end lost 3 bases, the J end lost 4 bases, and 21 bases lay between the germline ends. The entire variable domain, with the rest obtained from reference TRBV15 and TRBJ2-5, is as follows: DAMVIQNPRYQVTQFGKPVTLSCSQTLNHNVMYWYQQKSSQAPKLLFHYYDKDFNNEADTPDNFQSRRPNTSFCFLDIRSPGLGDTAMYLCATSSGGAGTSGETQYFGPGTRLLVL.

This clone was detected only a few times. The rearrangement uses TRBV6-6 and TRBJ2-3; 8 nucleotides agree with TRBD2. The CDR3 is made up of 16 amino acids. The V and J ends lost 0 bases and 8 bases, in that order; junction bases with no gene match: 10. Per the germline V gene, CDR1 is MNHNY and CDR2 is SVGAGI (reference sequence). CDR3 bases: TGTGCCAGCAGTTACTCTACCCAGCGGGGGATCGCTACGCAGTATTTT. Its translation is CASSYSTQRGIATQYF.

The genes are TRBV11-1 and TRBJ2-1; D is perhaps TRBD2 (6 bases). The CDR3 consists of 17 residues. The V gene lost 6 bases and the J gene lost 1 base, with 19 bases spanning the gap. From germline, CDR1 is SGHAT and CDR2 FQDESV (reference sequence). The CDR3: CASSRRAGTLSYNEQFF. CDR3 sequence (DNA): TGTGCCAGCAGTCGAAGAGCCGGGACTCTGTCCTACAATGAGCAGTTCTTC.

This clone was picked up one time. The V gene is TRBV5-4, the J gene TRBJ2-1, with 7 bases matching TRBD2. The CDR3 is 14 amino acids. Germline V gene lookup returns CDR1 SGHNT and CDR2 YYREEE (reference sequence). V dropped 5 bases and J dropped 8; count of bases not matched to a gene: 10. CDR3 loop: CASRRAGVVDEQFF. Here the CDR3 DNA reads TGTGCCAGCAGGAGGGCGGGAGTGGTAGATGAGCAGTTCTTC.

This chain connects TRBV6-6 to TRBJ1-1; TRBD1 matches 7 bases. CDR3 length: 12 amino acids. Looked up from germline, CDR1 is MNHNY and CDR2 is SVGAGI (reference sequence). The V gene end was trimmed by 5 bases and the J gene end by 4 bases; junction bases not matched to a gene: 1. The CDR3 region is CASSPGGTEAFF. Here the CDR3 DNA reads TGTGCCAGCAGTCCAGGGGGCACTGAAGCTTTCTTT.

The chain carries TRBV29-1 and TRBJ2-1; a possible D gene is TRBD1 (6 bases). V dropped 5 bases and J dropped 2 bases, with 13 bases sitting between them. The CDR3 loop spans 14 amino acids. Per the germline V gene, CDR1 is SQVTM and CDR2 is ANQGSEA. The CDR3, as DNA: TGCAGCGTTTCCTTGGGGGCTACCTACAATGAGCAGTTCTTC. This codes for CSVSLGATYNEQFF.

CDR3 loop: CASSVTSGRASEQFF. Here the CDR3 DNA reads TGTGCCAGCAGCGTAACGAGCGGGAGGGCCAGTGAGCAGTTCTTC. The chain is built from TRBV9 and TRBJ2-1; 10 bases fit TRBD2. Germline CDR1 SGDLS, CDR2 YYNGEE. This CDR3 is 15 amino acids long. With V trimmed by 1 base and J by 9 bases, 7 bases remained unmatched.

For the CDR3, the DNA is TGCGCCAGCAGCTTGGGGACAGGGGGCTCTATTAGCTCCTACAATGAGCAGTTCTTC. It specifies CASSLGTGGSISSYNEQFF. This sequence joins TRBV5-1 and TRBJ2-1, with 11 bases that match TRBD1. Trimming removed 0 bases from V and 0 bases from J; junction bases left unmatched: 8. Germline-derived CDR1 and CDR2 are SGHRS and YFSETQ. CDR3 length: 19 amino acids.

The chain recombines TRBV27 with TRBJ2-2; unclear D gene. Germline V CDR1 and CDR2: MNHEY, SMNVEV (reference sequence). V lost 3 bases and J lost 2, with 10 bases in between. CDR3 size: 15 residues. The CDR3 DNA is TGTGCCAGCAGTTTGGCGGAGTACAACACCGGGGAGCTGTTTTTT. It codes for CASSLAEYNTGELFF.

V is TRBV7-9 and J is TRBJ1-1; D is uncertain. CDR1 is SEHNR, CDR2 FQNEAQ, per germline (reference sequence). CDR3 length equals 16 residues. V lost 5 bases and J lost 1, with 17 bases in between. The CDR3 region is CASSPGGPNSNTEAFF. Here the CDR3 DNA reads TGTGCCAGCAGCCCCGGAGGTCCGAATTCGAACACTGAAGCTTTCTTT.

This sequence joins TRBV18 and TRBJ2-1; tentatively, D is TRBD2 (5 bases). The CDR3 extends over 14 amino acids. Trimming took 3 bases from V and 6 from J, leaving 12 bases between them. The germline CDR1 and CDR2 sequences are KGHSH and LQKENI. As DNA, the CDR3 is TGTGCCAGCTCACCTCCGGCCGCGGGCAATGAGCAGTTCTTC. The encoded protein is CASSPPAAGNEQFF.

The chain combines TRBV28 with TRBJ2-1, with no clear D. Germline V gene lookup returns CDR1 MDHEN and CDR2 SYDVKM. The CDR3 loop spans 14 amino acids. Trimming left V 4 bases short and J 4 bases short, with 11 bases between. Written as DNA, the CDR3 is TGTGCCAGCAGTTCATCCGCCCAATACAATGAGCAGTTCTTC. Its protein product is CASSSSAQYNEQFF.

The chain carries TRBV6-9 and TRBJ1-6, with 8 nucleotides matching TRBD1. Germline V CDR1 and CDR2: MNHGY, SVAAGI. V dropped 9 bases and J dropped 9; count of bases not matched to a gene: 7. The CDR3 has 13 residues. CDR3 coding DNA: TGTGCCAGTAGACAGGGGTTTAGTTCACCCCTCCACTTT. It codes for CASRQGFSSPLHF.

The chain uses TRBV10-3 and TRBJ2-1; D not resolved. V lost 6 bases, J lost 9 bases, and 9 bases lay in between. The CDR3 runs to 11 residues. The germline V gene encodes CDR1 ENHRY and CDR2 SYGVKD. The CDR3 protein is CAISENREQFF. CDR3 nucleotides: TGTGCCATCAGCGAGAACCGTGAGCAGTTCTTC.

This rearrangement joins TRBV14 to TRBJ2-5; 9 positions match TRBD1. In germline, CDR1 is SGHDN, CDR2 FVKESK. Germline trimming cut 4 bases from V and 5 bases from J; bases unmatched to any gene: 8. CDR3 size: 15 residues. Here the CDR3 reads CASSLRQGGRETQYF. In DNA, the CDR3 is TGTGCCAGCAGCCTAAGACAGGGGGGAAGGGAGACCCAGTACTTC.

The chain recombines TRBV7-1 with TRBJ1-2; 8 nucleotides line up with TRBD1. TRBV7-1 is reported as an ORF; its role is uncertain. V gave up 4 bases and J gave up 4 bases; unmatched junction bases: 11. The CDR3 length is 16 residues. CDR3 in DNA: TGTGCCAGCAGCTTAGAGGCCTGGACAGGGAGCTATGGCTACACCTTC. Residues: CASSLEAWTGSYGYTF.

The rearrangement links TRBV25-1 to TRBJ2-1, with D perhaps being TRBD1 or TRBD2 (6 bases each). Trimming left V 6 bases short and J 1 base short, with 10 bases between. CDR1 is MGHDK, CDR2 SYGVNS, per germline. CDR3 length equals 14 residues. The DNA for the CDR3 is TGTGCCAGCAGAAAGGGGGGTTCCTACAATGAGCAGTTCTTC. It translates to CASRKGGSYNEQFF.